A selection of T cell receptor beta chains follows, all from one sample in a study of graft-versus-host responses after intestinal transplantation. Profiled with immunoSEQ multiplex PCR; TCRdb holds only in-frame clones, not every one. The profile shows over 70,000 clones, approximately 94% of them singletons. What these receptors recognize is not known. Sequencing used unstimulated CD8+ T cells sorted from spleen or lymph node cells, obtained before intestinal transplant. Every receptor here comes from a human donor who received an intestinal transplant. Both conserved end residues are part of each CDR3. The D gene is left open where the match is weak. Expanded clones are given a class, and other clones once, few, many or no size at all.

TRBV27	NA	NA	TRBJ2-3	CASSSTTDTQYF	TGTGCCAGCAGTTCGACCACAGATACGCAGTATTTT
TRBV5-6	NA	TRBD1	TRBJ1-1	CASSLGEQGAENTEAFF	TGTGCCAGCAGCTTGGGTGAACAGGGGGCGGAAAACACTGAAGCTTTCTTT
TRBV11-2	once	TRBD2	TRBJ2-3	CASSLTSGSTDTQYF	TGTGCCAGCAGCTTGACTAGCGGGAGCACAGATACGCAGTATTTT
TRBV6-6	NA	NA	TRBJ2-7	CASSYSSHSYEQYF	TGTGCCAGCAGTTACTCGAGCCACTCCTACGAGCAGTACTTC
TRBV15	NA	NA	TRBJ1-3	CATSRDRKPFSGNTIYF	TGTGCCACCAGCAGGGACAGAAAGCCCTTCTCTGGAAACACCATATATTTT
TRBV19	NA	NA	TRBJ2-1	CASSMSPHTYNEQFF	TGTGCCAGTAGTATGTCTCCCCATACTTACAATGAGCAGTTCTTC
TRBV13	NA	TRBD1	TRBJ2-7	CASSLGTGGHEQYF	TGTGCCAGCAGCTTAGGGACAGGGGGCCACGAGCAGTACTTC
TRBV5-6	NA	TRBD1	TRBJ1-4	CASSHPTGTGGTNEKLFF	TGTGCCAGCAGCCATCCCACCGGGACAGGGGGCACTAATGAAAAACTGTTTTTT
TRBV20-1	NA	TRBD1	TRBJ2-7	CGPGTDYEQYF	TGCGGCCCCGGGACAGATTACGAGCAGTACTTC
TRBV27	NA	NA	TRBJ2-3	CANCTGTDTQYF	TGTGCCAACTGTACAGGCACAGATACGCAGTATTTT
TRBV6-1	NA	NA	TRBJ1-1	CATKTTQNTEAFF	TGTGCCACCAAAACTACACAGAACACTGAAGCTTTCTTT
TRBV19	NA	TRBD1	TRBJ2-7	CASSTPLRDRATYEQYF	TGTGCCAGTAGTACTCCGCTACGGGACAGGGCTACCTACGAGCAGTACTTC
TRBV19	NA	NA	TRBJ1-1	CACTTDLNTEAFF	TGTGCCTGCACGACAGACCTCAACACTGAAGCTTTCTTT
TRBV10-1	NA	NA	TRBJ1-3	CASSLGPSGNTIYF	TGCGCCAGCAGCCTCGGGCCGTCTGGAAACACCATATATTTT
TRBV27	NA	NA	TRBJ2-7	CASSNGLLYEQYF	TGTGCCAGCAGTAATGGACTTCTCTACGAGCAGTACTTC
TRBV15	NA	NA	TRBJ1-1	CATEQGTYTEAFF	TGTGCCACAGAACAAGGGACCTACACTGAAGCTTTCTTT
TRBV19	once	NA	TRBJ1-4	CASSTEYNANEKLFF	TGTGCCAGTAGTACTGAGTACAATGCTAATGAAAAACTGTTTTTT
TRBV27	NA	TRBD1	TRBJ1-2	CASRTTTGWDYGYTF	TGTGCCAGCAGAACGACGACAGGGTGGGACTATGGCTACACCTTC
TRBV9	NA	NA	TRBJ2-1	CASSARVETYNEQFF	TGTGCCAGCAGCGCCCGGGTGGAGACCTACAATGAGCAGTTCTTC
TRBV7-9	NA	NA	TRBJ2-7	CASSLKPGTFDEQYF	TGTGCCAGCAGCTTAAAACCCGGGACATTCGACGAGCAGTACTTC
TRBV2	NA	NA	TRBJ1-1	CASSEWTREAFF	TGTGCCAGCAGTGAGTGGACCCGTGAAGCTTTCTTT
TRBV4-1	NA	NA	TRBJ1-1	CASSRGDMNTEAFF	TGCGCCAGCAGCCGAGGGGACATGAACACTGAAGCTTTCTTT
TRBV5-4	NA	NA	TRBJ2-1	CASSIYNEQFF	TGTGCCAGCAGCATTTACAATGAGCAGTTCTTC
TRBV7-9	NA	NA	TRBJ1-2	CASSFTPERPNYGYTF	TGTGCCAGCAGCTTTACCCCTGAGAGGCCGAACTATGGCTACACCTTC
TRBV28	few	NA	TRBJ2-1	CASSLISYNEQFF	TGTGCCAGCAGTTTAATCTCCTACAATGAGCAGTTCTTC
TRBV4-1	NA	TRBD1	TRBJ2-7	CASSQGQGDPSYEQYF	TGCGCCAGCAGCCAAGGACAGGGGGATCCTTCCTACGAGCAGTACTTC
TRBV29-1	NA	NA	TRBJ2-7	CSVEEEGTGYEQYF	TGCAGCGTTGAAGAGGAGGGAACAGGATACGAGCAGTACTTC
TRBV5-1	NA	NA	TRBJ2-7	CASSIQGSGDHEQYF	TGCGCCAGCAGCATCCAGGGGTCGGGGGATCACGAGCAGTACTTC
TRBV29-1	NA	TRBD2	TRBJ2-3	CSVLFLAGLADAPDTQYF	TGCAGCGTTCTTTTCTTAGCCGGGCTAGCGGATGCACCAGATACGCAGTATTTT
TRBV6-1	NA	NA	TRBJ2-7	CASSEGGAPTYEQYF	TGTGCCAGCAGTGAAGGGGGGGCCCCCACCTACGAGCAGTACTTC
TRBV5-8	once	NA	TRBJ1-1	CASSLPGIPEAFF	TGTGCCAGCAGCTTGCCAGGGATCCCTGAAGCTTTCTTT
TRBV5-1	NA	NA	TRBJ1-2	CASADGAGWRGGYTF	TGCGCCAGCGCCGACGGGGCAGGCTGGCGTGGTGGCTACACCTTC
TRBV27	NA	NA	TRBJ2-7	CASSLYPGGSSYEQYF	TGTGCCAGCAGTTTATACCCAGGGGGGAGCTCCTACGAGCAGTACTTC
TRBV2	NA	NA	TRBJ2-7	CASSESGRGPYEQYF	TGTGCCAGCAGTGAGTCGGGTAGGGGCCCGTACGAGCAGTACTTC
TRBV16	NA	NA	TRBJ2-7	CASSQFRQETSYEQYF	TGTGCCAGCAGCCAATTTCGACAGGAAACCTCCTACGAGCAGTACTTC
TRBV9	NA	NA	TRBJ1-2	CASSVNREGGGYGYTF	TGTGCCAGCAGCGTAAACCGGGAGGGGGGTGGCTATGGCTACACCTTC
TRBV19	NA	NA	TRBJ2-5	CASSIGVYKQETQYF	TGTGCCAGTAGTATAGGAGTGTACAAGCAAGAGACCCAGTACTTC
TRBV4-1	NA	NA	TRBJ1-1	CASSPDRLNTEAFF	TGCGCCAGCAGCCCGGACAGATTGAACACTGAAGCTTTCTTT
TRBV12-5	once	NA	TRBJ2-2	CASGLAIGTENTGELFF	TGTGCTAGTGGTTTGGCCATCGGCACGGAGAACACCGGGGAGCTGTTTTTT
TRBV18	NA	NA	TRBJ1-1	CASSPGSQVNTEAFF	TGTGCCAGCTCACCAGGGTCTCAGGTGAACACTGAAGCTTTCTTT
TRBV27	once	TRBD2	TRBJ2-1	CASSHTIAGEQFF	TGTGCCAGCAGTCACACAATAGCGGGTGAGCAGTTCTTC
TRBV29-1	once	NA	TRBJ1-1	CSVRIERGEAFF	TGCAGCGTTCGAATAGAACGCGGTGAAGCTTTCTTT
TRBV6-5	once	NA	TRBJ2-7	CASSDRGYYEQYF	TGTGCCAGCAGCGATAGGGGGTACTACGAGCAGTACTTC
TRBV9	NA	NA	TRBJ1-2	CASSVDSSSYGYTF	TGTGCCAGCAGCGTAGACAGCTCTTCCTATGGCTACACCTTC
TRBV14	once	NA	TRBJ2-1	CASSQVPSYNEQFF	TGTGCCAGCAGCCAAGTTCCTAGCTACAATGAGCAGTTCTTC
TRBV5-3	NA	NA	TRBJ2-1	CARSSYREIGKFF	TGTGCCAGAAGCTCTTACCGGGAAATCGGTAAGTTCTTC
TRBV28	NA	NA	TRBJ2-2	CASSFLTTRPGLGNTGELFF	TGTGCCAGCAGTTTTCTTACCACACGTCCGGGACTGGGGAACACCGGGGAGCTGTTTTTT
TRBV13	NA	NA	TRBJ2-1	CASSLGWGYNEQFF	TGTGCCAGCAGCTTAGGTTGGGGTTACAATGAGCAGTTCTTC
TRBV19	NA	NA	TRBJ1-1	CASRYVGLLMNTEAFF	TGTGCCAGCCGCTATGTGGGACTGCTCATGAACACTGAAGCTTTCTTT
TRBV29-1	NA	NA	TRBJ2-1	CSGAAGASSYNEQFF	TGCAGCGGTGCCGCTGGGGCGAGCTCCTACAATGAGCAGTTCTTC
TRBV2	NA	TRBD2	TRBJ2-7	CASSVAGGLNEQYF	TGTGCCAGCAGTGTGGCGGGAGGGTTGAACGAGCAGTACTTC
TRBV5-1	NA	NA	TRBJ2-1	CASSLYPTIYNEQFF	TGCGCCAGCAGCTTATACCCGACAATATACAATGAGCAGTTCTTC
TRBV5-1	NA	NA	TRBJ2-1	CASSLAAYLQEQFF	TGCGCCAGCAGCTTGGCCGCCTATCTTCAAGAGCAGTTCTTC